One and the same sample provided the 12 T cell receptor beta chains below, sequenced in a study of cytomegalovirus exposure and HLA in healthy donors. 60 Vbeta and 13 Jbeta primers were used in PCR. The protocol was immunoSEQ multiplex PCR, while the TCRdb copy is restricted to in-frame clones and leaves out a portion. The sample carries about 100,000 clones, approximately 74% recorded once. The sample comprised PBMCs. These receptors originate from a woman in her forties in good health and CMV-seronegative.

The rearrangement links TRBV10-2 to TRBJ1-3, with 8 bases identical to TRBD1. V dropped 5 bases and J dropped 3; count of bases not matched to a gene: 3. The CDR3 sequence is 14 residues long. Per germline, CDR1 WSHSY and CDR2 SAAADI. CDR3 coding DNA: TGCGCCAGCAGTAGGGGACAGGATGGAAACACCATATATTTT. Translated: CASSRGQDGNTIYF.

The V gene is TRBV27, the J gene TRBJ2-2; the match to TRBD1 covers 11 bases. Trimming took 6 bases from V and 7 from J; bases not matched to a gene: 16. Per germline, CDR1 MNHEY and CDR2 SMNVEV (reference sequence). The CDR3 sequence is 18 residues long. The CDR3 DNA is TGTGCCAGCAGCAGAAACCTCAGACCGGGACAGGGGGACGGGGAGCTGTTTTTT. It encodes CASSRNLRPGQGDGELFF.

The CDR3 region is CASSTGMNTEAFF. CDR3 DNA: TGTGCCAGCAGCACGGGTATGAACACTGAAGCTTTCTTT. This rearrangement joins TRBV27 to TRBJ1-1; D gene unclear. Per germline, CDR1 MNHEY and CDR2 SMNVEV (reference sequence). The CDR3 has 13 amino acids. The V and J ends lost 6 bases and 0 bases respectively, with 8 bases between them.

The chain links TRBV6-1 to TRBJ1-2; D may be TRBD1 (6 bases). This CDR3 is built from 14 residues. The V gene's germline CDR1 is MNHNS and CDR2 SASEGT. Trimming pared 0 bases from V and 8 bases from J, leaving 13 bases between. The CDR3 here is CASSEAWGRGGYTF. In DNA, the CDR3 is TGTGCCAGCAGTGAAGCTTGGGGGCGAGGCGGCTACACCTTC.

The V call is TRBV2, the J call TRBJ1-1, with 9 bases fitting TRBD1. The CDR3 is 12 residues long. The germline V gene encodes CDR1 SNHLY and CDR2 FYNNEI. V lost 6 bases, J lost 5 bases, and 1 base stayed unmatched. CDR3 bases: TGTGCCAGCAGGACAGGGGGGACTGAAGCTTTCTTT. Its translation is CASRTGGTEAFF. Full variable domain (remainder filled in from reference TRBV2 and TRBJ1-1): EPEVTQTPSHQVTQMGQEVILRCVPISNHLYFYWYRQILGQKVEFLVSFYNNEISEKSEIFDDQFSVERPDGSNFTLKIRSTKLEDSAMYFCASRTGGTEAFFGQGTRLTVV.

This clone has just a few counts. The J gene is TRBJ2-5, the V gene TRBV7-8; D is unclear. Germline CDR1 reads SGHVS; CDR2 reads FQNEAQ. The V gene lost 3 bases and the J gene lost 1 base, with 9 bases spanning the gap. The length of the CDR3 is 14 residues. CDR3 in amino acids: CASSFHMIQETQYF. The CDR3 bases are TGTGCCAGCAGCTTCCACATGATCCAAGAGACCCAGTACTTC.

The rearrangement joins TRBV11-2 to TRBJ2-5; maybe TRBD2 (5 bases). The CDR3 covers 13 residues. Germline assignment: CDR1 SGHAT and CDR2 FQNNGV. Trimming removed 1 base from V and 13 bases from J, with 16 bases in between. The CDR3 region has the DNA TGTGCCAGCAGCTTAGGTTCGGCAGGCCGGGGGTACTTC. Translating it yields CASSLGSAGRGYF.

This rearrangement joins TRBV5-1 to TRBJ1-3, with TRBD1 matching 7 bases. CDR1 and CDR2 (germline): SGHRS, YFSETQ. The length of the CDR3 is 15 residues. After removal of 1 base from V and 1 base from J, the junction contained 2 bases not matched to a gene. CDR3 bases: TGCGCCAGCAGCTTGACAGGGGTGTCTGGAAACACCATATATTTT. Protein: CASSLTGVSGNTIYF.

This clone has a handful of counts. The chain links TRBV5-6 to TRBJ1-1; no reliable D call. There are 14 residues in the CDR3. With 0 bases removed from V and 3 bases from J, the gap between germline ends came to 9 bases. Germline assignment: CDR1 SGHDT and CDR2 YYEEEE. CDR3 DNA sequence: TGTGCCAGCAGCTTGGACAGTGACCACACTGAAGCTTTCTTT. This translates into CASSLDSDHTEAFF.

The chain joins TRBV9 to TRBJ2-1; 10 bases agree with TRBD2. CDR3 length: 16 amino acids. CDR1 and CDR2 from the germline V gene are SGDLS and YYNGEE. The J segment lost 2 bases and the V segment lost 0 bases, leaving 2 bases of the junction unmatched. This chain's CDR3 is CASSVVGLAAYNEQFF. CDR3 in DNA: TGTGCCAGCAGCGTAGTCGGACTAGCGGCCTACAATGAGCAGTTCTTC.

The J gene is TRBJ2-7, the V gene TRBV5-1; D may be TRBD2 (6 bases). Germline lookup yields CDR1 SGHRS and CDR2 YFSETQ. This CDR3 spans 16 amino acids. Trimming took off 7 bases at V and 1 base at J, with 21 bases between the two ends. The CDR3 DNA reads TGCGCCAGCGGATCCGCATTAGCGGAGGGGTCCTACGAGCAGTACTTC. This translates into CASGSALAEGSYEQYF.

This rearrangement joins TRBV11-1 to TRBJ2-5; tentative D call: TRBD2 (5 bases). The V gene lost 6 bases and the J gene lost 5 bases, with 13 bases spanning the gap. Per germline, CDR1 SGHAT and CDR2 FQDESV (reference sequence). There are 13 residues in the CDR3. In nucleotides, the CDR3 is TGTGCCAGCAGACCTCCGGGAAGTGAGACCCAGTACTTC. This encodes CASRPPGSETQYF.